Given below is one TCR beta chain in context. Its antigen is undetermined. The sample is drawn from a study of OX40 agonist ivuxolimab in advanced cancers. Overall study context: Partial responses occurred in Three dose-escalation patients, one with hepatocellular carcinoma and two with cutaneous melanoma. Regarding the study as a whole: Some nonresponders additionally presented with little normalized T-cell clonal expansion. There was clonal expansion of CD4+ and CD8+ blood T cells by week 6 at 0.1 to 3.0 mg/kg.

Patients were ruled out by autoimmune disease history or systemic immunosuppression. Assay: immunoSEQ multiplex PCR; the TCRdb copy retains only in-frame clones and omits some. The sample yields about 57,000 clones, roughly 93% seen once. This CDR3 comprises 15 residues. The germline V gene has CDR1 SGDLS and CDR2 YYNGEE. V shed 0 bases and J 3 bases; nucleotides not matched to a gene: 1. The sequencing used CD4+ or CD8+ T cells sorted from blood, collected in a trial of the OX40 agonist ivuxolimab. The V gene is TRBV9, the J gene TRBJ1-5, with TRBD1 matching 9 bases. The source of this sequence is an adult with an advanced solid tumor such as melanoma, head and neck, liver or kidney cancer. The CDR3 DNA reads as TGTGCCAGCAGCGTAGGGGACAGGGCCAATCAGCCCCAGCATTTT. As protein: CASSVGDRANQPQHF. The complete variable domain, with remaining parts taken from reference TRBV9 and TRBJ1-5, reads DSGVTQTPKHLITATGQRVTLRCSPRSGDLSVYWYQQSLDQGLQFLIQYYNGEERAKGNILERFSAQQFPDLHSELNLSSLELGDSALYFCASSVGDRANQPQHFGDGTRLSIL.